This T cell receptor (beta chain) came from a study of human T cells and chemical hapten exposure. Study-wide background: Patients were given diphenylcyclopropenone on the scalp weekly across the roughly 25-week study. Per-sample variation in TCR yield stemmed mainly from small pooled library volume differences.

This CDR3 contains 15 residues. This clonotype was detected ten times or more. The study's library attached unique molecular identifiers to single cDNA molecules. TCRdb fed the RACE reads into MiXCR, producing one record per CDR3 protein. The data contain 300,000 to 350,000 distinct CDR3 sequences, about 7% of them singletons. This sample's time point: patch test 1, 2 weeks after DPC sensitization. As for treatment: therapeutic diphenylcyclopropenone sensitization with weekly scalp DPC. Blood draws came first, before each patch test. The genes are TRBV21-1 and TRBJ2-7; whether TRBD1, the table's D call, matches the DNA was not checked. TRBV21-1 constitutes a pseudogene. This TCR was recovered from a woman under 30 with alopecia areata. Some clones in this sample may be carry-over from other donors' samples. The specimen was whole blood, collected in connection with sensitization to the hapten diphenylcyclopropenone (DPC). The CDR3 coding sequence is TGTGCCAGCAGCAAAACACTCACAGGGAATCACGAGCAGTACTTC. Its protein is CASSKTLTGNHEQYF.